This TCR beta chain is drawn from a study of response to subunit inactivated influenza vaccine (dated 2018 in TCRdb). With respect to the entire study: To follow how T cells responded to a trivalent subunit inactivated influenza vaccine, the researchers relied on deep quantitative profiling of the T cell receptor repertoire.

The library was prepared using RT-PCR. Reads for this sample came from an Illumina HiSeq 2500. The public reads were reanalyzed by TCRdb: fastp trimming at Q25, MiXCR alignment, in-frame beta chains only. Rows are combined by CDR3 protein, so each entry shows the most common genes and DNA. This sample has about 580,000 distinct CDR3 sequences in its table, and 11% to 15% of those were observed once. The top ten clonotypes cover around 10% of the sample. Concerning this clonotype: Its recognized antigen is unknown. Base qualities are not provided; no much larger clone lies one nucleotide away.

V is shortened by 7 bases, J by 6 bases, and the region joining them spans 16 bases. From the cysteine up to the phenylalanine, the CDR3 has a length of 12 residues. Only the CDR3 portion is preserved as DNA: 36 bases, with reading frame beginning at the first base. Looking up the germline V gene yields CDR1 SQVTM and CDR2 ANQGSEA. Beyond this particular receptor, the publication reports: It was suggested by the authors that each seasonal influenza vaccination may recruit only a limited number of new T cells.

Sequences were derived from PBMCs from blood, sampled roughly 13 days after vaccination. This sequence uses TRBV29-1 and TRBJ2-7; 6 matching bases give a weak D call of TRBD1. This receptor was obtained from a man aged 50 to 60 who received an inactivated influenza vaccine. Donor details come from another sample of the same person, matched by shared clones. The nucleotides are TGCAGCGCCGGGTCAGGGGCTCGCGAGCAGTACTTC. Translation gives CSAGSGAREQYF.